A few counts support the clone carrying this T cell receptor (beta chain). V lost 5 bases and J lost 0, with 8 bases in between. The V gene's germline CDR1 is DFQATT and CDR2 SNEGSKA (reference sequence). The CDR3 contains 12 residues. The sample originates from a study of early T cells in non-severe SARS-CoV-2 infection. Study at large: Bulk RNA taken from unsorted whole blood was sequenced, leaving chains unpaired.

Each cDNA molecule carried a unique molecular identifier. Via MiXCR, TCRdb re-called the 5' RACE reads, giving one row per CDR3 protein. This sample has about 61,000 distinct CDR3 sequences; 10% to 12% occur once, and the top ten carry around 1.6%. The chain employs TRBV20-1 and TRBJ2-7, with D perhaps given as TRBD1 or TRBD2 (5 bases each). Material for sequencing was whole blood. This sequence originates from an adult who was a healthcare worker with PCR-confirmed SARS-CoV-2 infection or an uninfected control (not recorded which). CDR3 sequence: CSARGASYEQYF. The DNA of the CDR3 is TGCAGTGCTCGAGGGGCCTCCTACGAGCAGTACTTC.